The entry below gives a single TCR beta chain sequence along with its context. This sample stems from a study of blood T cell repertoires in COVID-19. About the study: Material from acute and convalescent COVID-19 was sourced from the United States, Italy and Spain. T cells, B-cell-depleted T cells, or PBMCs supplied cDNA or gDNA.

Per the study methods: Reference gene primer amplification gave estimated nucleated cell counts. Here immunoSEQ multiplex PCR was the method, and the copy in TCRdb shows in-frame clones only, minus some. For V, J and clone size, that table is used; D and trimming come from the DNA. The sample consists of tens of thousands of clones, about 88% of them appearing once. Germline trimming cut 5 bases from V and 1 base from J; bases unmatched to any gene: 17. Germline CDR1 SEHNR, CDR2 FQNEAQ (reference sequence). The CDR3 contains 19 residues. The sequencing sample was made of peripheral blood. The gene calls are TRBV7-9 and TRBJ1-1; 9 bases line up with TRBD1. The clonotype comes from a man aged 40-49 years with acute or convalescent COVID-19. The CDR3 loop reads CASSRAFGGTGRENTEAFF. CDR3 coding DNA: TGTGCCAGCAGCCGGGCATTCGGCGGGACAGGGAGGGAGAACACTGAAGCTTTCTTT.